These T cell receptor beta chains were read from a single sample in a study of blood T cell repertoires in COVID-19. Generated by immunoSEQ multiplex PCR, the TCRdb table keeps only in-frame clones and is missing some. Of 95,000 to 100,000 clones in the sample, around 85% were seen once. Sequencing input: peripheral blood. The receptors were sampled from a woman in her 70s with active or convalescent COVID-19. The CDR3 runs from the conserved cysteine through the conserved F or W. Each record gives: CDR3 DNA, CDR3 protein, J gene, clone size, D gene, V gene. The D gene is left open where the match is weak. Where a row states a size, it is once, few, many or the class of an expanded clone; other rows omit it.

TGTGCCAGCTCACCACAATCGACGGCAGGTGAAATGAACACTGAAGCTTTCTTT,CASSPQSTAGEMNTEAFF,TRBJ1-1,.,.,TRBV18
TGTGCCAGCAGCTTAGATCAGAACAGGGGCTACACCTTC,CASSLDQNRGYTF,TRBJ1-2,few,.,TRBV11-3
TGTGCCAGTAGTATCATCGGGAGGGCCATTGATACGCAGTATTTT,CASSIIGRAIDTQYF,TRBJ2-3,.,TRBD2,TRBV19
TGTGCCAGCACAAACAGCTATGGCTACACCTTC,CASTNSYGYTF,TRBJ1-2,.,.,TRBV28
TGTGCCAGCAGCCCTAGGGGGAACACTGAAGCTTTCTTT,CASSPRGNTEAFF,TRBJ1-1,.,.,TRBV3-1/TRBV3-2
TGTGCCAGCAGCTTGGAGTTGCCACCCCTCCACTTT,CASSLELPPLHF,TRBJ1-6,.,.,TRBV7-9
TGTGCCAGCAACAGGGGTCGGCAAGAGACCCAGTACTTC,CASNRGRQETQYF,TRBJ2-5,once,TRBD1,TRBV18
TGTGCCAGCAGCTTGGGGGGCATGAACTATGGCTACACCTTC,CASSLGGMNYGYTF,TRBJ1-2,.,.,TRBV5-4
TGTGCCAGCAGCTCCCCCCTAGCGGGAGTTTACGAGCAGTACTTC,CASSSPLAGVYEQYF,TRBJ2-7,.,TRBD2,TRBV13
TGTGCCAGCAGCTTAGGTCAGGGGGCGAGGCAGCCCCAGCATTTT,CASSLGQGARQPQHF,TRBJ1-5,.,TRBD1,TRBV7-9
TGTGCCAGCAGCCAAAGGGAGGCGGCGCAGTATTTT,CASSQREAAQYF,TRBJ2-3,.,.,TRBV3-1/TRBV3-2
TGTGCCAGCAGCCCTCGGGGGGGGGACTGGGAGACCCAGTACTTC,CASSPRGGDWETQYF,TRBJ2-5,.,TRBD2,TRBV3-1/TRBV3-2
TGTGCCAGCAGCTTCGGGGTAAACAATGAGCAGTTCTTC,CASSFGVNNEQFF,TRBJ2-1,.,.,TRBV7-2
TGTGCCAGCAGCTTGGGCTCTGACACAGATACGCAGTATTTT,CASSLGSDTDTQYF,TRBJ2-3,.,.,TRBV11-3
TGTGCCTGGAGTCCCATGCGGTCCAACTATGGCTACACCTTC,CAWSPMRSNYGYTF,TRBJ1-2,.,.,TRBV30
TGTGCCAGCAGGCACCCCCGGGACAGCTACAATGAGCAGTTCTTC,CASRHPRDSYNEQFF,TRBJ2-1,.,TRBD1,TRBV5-4
TGTGCCAGTAGACCGAGAAAAGAGGGAAACACCATATATTTT,CASRPRKEGNTIYF,TRBJ1-3,.,.,TRBV19
TGTGCCAGCAGCTTAGATTCACGGGATAATTCACCCCTCCACTTT,CASSLDSRDNSPLHF,TRBJ1-6,.,.,TRBV7-4
TGTGCCAGCAGCCAAGGGCTAGCGGGAAACACCGGGGAGCTGTTTTTT,CASSQGLAGNTGELFF,TRBJ2-2,.,TRBD2,TRBV3-1/TRBV3-2
TGTGCCAGCAGCTTAGAACTAGCGGGGGGGAATTACAATGAGCAGTTCTTC,CASSLELAGGNYNEQFF,TRBJ2-1,.,TRBD2,TRBV13
TGTGCCAGCAGCTTTGGGTCGGACAGGGGAGCGGCGGATACGCAGTATTTT,CASSFGSDRGAADTQYF,TRBJ2-3,.,.,TRBV12-1
TGCGCCAGCAGCCAAGATAGAGCGGGAGGAACAGATACGCAGTATTTT,CASSQDRAGGTDTQYF,TRBJ2-3,.,TRBD2,TRBV4-3
TGTGCCAGCAGCACGGGACAGCTGAACGTGCCTGAAGCTTTCTTT,CASSTGQLNVPEAFF,TRBJ1-1,.,TRBD1,TRBV6-6
TGTGCCAGCTCAAAGCCGGGACAGCCCTACGAGCAGTACTTC,CASSKPGQPYEQYF,TRBJ2-7,.,TRBD1,TRBV18
TGTGCCAGTAGCCCACAGGGGAGAGCCGCGGCTTTCTTT,CASSPQGRAAAFF,TRBJ1-1,.,TRBD1,TRBV19